This TCR beta chain was recorded in a study of regulatory T cells in long-lasting Graves disease. V dropped 5 bases and J dropped 2; count of bases not matched to a gene: 8. This CDR3 is 16 amino acids long. CDR1 is LNHNV and CDR2 is YYDKDF in the germline V gene (reference sequence). Time point specified: newly diagnosed GD, antithyroid drugs for less than 3 months. Scientists built the TCR library using RNA that was extracted from PBMCs. The table lists this clonotype with many counts. Construction of the TCR beta libraries employed iRepertoire HTBI primers in conjunction with Arm-PCR of CDR3 regions. TCRdb ran MiXCR on the multiplex PCR reads and lists one entry per CDR3 protein. The sample holds about 350,000 distinct CDR3 sequences, about 17% seen once. These data also formed part of another study, on T cells in Graves' hyperthyroidism and ophthalmopathy. As that report states: The study based diagnoses on clinical symptoms, serum thyroxine and TRAb, thyroid ultrasound and orbital computed tomography.

The rearrangement joins TRBV15 to TRBJ2-4; 8 positions match TRBD1. The material sequenced was peripheral blood mononuclear cells (PBMCs), taken at new diagnosis, from a patient treated with antithyroid drugs. The sequence derives from a young woman with Graves disease. This CDR3 reads CATSPRQGRSKNIQYF. The CDR3 coding sequence is TGTGCCACCAGCCCAAGACAGGGGAGGTCCAAAAACATTCAGTACTTC.